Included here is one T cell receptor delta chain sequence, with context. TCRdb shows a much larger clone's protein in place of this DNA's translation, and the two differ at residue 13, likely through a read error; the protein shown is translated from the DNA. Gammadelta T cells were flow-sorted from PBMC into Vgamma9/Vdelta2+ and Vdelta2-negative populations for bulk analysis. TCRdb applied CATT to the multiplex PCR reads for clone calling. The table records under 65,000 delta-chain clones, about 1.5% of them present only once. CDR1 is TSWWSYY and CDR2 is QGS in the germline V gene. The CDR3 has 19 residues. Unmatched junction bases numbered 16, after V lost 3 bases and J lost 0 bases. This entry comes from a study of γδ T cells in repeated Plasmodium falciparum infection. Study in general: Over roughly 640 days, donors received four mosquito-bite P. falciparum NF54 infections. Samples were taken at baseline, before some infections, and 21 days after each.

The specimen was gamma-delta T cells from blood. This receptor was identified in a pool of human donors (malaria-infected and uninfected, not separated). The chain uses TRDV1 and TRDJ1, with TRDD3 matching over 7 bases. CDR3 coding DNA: TGTGCTCTTGGGGACTCCCATCGAAGTGGATACGTACACACCGATAAACTCATCTTT. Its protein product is CALGDSHRSGYVHTDKLIF.